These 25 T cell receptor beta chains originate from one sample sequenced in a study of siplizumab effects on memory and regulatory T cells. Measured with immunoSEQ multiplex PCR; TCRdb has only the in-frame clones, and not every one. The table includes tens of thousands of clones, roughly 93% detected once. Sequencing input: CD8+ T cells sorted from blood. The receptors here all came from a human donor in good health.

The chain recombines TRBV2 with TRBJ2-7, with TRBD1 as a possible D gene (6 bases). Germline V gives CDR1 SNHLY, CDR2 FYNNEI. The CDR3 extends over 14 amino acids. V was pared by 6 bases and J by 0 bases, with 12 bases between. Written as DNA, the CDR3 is TGTGCCAGCAGAGGGGACACGCCCTCCTACGAGCAGTACTTC. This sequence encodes CASRGDTPSYEQYF.

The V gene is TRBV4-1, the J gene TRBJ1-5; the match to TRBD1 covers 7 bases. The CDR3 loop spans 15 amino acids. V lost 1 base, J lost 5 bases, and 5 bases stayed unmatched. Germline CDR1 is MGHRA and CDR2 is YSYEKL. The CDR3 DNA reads TGCGCCAGCAGCCAAGCGTCAGGGGGGTATCAGCCCCAGCATTTT. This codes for CASSQASGGYQPQHF.

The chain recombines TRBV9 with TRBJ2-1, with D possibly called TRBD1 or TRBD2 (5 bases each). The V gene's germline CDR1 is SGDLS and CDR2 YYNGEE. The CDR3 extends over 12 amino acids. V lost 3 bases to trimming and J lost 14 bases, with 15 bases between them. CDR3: CASSDGHPGKFF. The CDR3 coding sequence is TGTGCCAGCAGCGATGGACATCCGGGGAAGTTCTTC.

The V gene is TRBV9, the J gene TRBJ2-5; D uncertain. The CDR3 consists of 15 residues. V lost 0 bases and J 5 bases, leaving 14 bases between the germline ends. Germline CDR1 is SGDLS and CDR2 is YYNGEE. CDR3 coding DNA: TGTGCCAGCAGCGTAGAGGGCTTCCTGAGGGAGACCCAGTACTTC. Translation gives CASSVEGFLRETQYF.

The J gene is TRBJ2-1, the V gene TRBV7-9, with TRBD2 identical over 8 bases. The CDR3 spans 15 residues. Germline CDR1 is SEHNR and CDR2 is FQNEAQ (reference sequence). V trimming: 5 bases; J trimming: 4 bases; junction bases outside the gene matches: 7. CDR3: CASSPAGAFYNEQFF. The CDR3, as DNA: TGTGCCAGCAGCCCAGCGGGGGCTTTTTACAATGAGCAGTTCTTC.

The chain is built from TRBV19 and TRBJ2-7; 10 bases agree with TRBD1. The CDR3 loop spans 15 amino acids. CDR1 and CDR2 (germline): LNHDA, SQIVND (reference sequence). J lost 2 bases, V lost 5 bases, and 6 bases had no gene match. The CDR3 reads CASSAGTGAPYEQYF. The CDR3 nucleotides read TGTGCCAGTAGTGCGGGGACAGGGGCCCCCTACGAGCAGTACTTC.

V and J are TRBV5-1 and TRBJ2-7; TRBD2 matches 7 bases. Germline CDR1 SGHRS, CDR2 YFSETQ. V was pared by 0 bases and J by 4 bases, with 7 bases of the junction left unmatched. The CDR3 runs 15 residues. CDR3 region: CASSLERGGVYEQYF. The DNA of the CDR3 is TGCGCCAGCAGCTTGGAGCGGGGAGGGGTATACGAGCAGTACTTC.

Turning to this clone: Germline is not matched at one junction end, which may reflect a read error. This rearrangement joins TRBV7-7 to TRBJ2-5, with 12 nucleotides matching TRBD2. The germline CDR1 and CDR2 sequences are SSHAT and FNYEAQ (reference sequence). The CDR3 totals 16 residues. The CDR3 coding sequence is TGTGCTAGCAGCACCCGAACTAGCGGGGGGCAGGAGACCCAGTACTTC. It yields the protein CASSTRTSGGQETQYF.

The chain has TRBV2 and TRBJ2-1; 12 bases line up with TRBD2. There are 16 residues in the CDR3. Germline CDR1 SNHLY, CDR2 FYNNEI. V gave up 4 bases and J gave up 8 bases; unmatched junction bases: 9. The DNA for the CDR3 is TGTGCCAGCAGTGGCACCCTAGCGGGGGGGCTGGATGAGCAGTTCTTC. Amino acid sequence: CASSGTLAGGLDEQFF. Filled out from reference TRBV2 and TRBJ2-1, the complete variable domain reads EPEVTQTPSHQVTQMGQEVILRCVPISNHLYFYWYRQILGQKVEFLVSFYNNEISEKSEIFDDQFSVERPDGSNFTLKIRSTKLEDSAMYFCASSGTLAGGLDEQFFGPGTRLTVL.

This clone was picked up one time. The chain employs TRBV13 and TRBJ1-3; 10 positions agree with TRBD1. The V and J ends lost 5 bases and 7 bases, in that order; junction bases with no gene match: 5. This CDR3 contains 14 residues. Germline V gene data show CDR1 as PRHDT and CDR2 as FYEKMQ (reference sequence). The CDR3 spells CASSQDRGRNTIYF. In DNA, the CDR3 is TGTGCCAGCAGCCAGGACAGGGGGAGGAACACCATATATTTT.

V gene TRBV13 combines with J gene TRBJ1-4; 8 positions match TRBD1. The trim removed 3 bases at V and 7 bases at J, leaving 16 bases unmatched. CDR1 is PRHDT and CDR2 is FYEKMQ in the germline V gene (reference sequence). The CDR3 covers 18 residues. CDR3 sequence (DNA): TGTGCCAGCAGCTTGGGACCAGTGAGTTTCAGGGGGCTTGAAAAACTGTTTTTT. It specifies CASSLGPVSFRGLEKLFF. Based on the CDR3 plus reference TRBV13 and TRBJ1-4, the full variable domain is AAGVIQSPRHLIKEKRETATLKCYPIPRHDTVYWYQQGPGQDPQFLISFYEKMQSDKGSIPDRFSAQQFSDYHSELNMSSLELGDSALYFCASSLGPVSFRGLEKLFFGSGTQLSVL.

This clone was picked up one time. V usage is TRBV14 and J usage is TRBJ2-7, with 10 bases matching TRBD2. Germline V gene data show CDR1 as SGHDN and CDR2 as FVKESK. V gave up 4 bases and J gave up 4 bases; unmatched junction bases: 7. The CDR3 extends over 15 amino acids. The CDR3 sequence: CASSLSGRPPYEQYF. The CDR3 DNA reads TGTGCCAGCAGCCTTAGCGGGAGGCCTCCATACGAGCAGTACTTC. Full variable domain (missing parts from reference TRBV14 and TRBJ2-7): EAGVTQFPSHSVIEKGQTVTLRCDPISGHDNLYWYRRVMGKEIKFLLHFVKESKQDESGMPNNRFLAERTGGTYSTLKVQPAELEDSGVYFCASSLSGRPPYEQYFGPGTRLTVT.

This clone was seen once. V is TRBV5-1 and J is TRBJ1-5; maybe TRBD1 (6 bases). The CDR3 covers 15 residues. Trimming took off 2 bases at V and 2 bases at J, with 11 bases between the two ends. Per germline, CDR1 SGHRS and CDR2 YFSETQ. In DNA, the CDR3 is TGCGCCAGCAGCTTCCTCCCAGGGGGCAATCAGCCCCAGCATTTT. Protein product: CASSFLPGGNQPQHF.

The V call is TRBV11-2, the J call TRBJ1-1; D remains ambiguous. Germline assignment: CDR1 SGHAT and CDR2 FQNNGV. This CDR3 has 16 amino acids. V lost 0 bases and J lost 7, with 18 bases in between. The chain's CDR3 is CASSLDETALTVEAFF. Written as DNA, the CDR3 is TGTGCCAGCAGCTTAGATGAGACCGCGCTTACAGTTGAAGCTTTCTTT.

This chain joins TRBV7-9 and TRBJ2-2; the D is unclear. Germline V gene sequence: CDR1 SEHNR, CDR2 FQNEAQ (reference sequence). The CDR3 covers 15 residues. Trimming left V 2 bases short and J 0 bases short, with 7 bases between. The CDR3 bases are TGTGCCAGCAGCTTACGCGGAGCGAACACCGGGGAGCTGTTTTTT. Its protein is CASSLRGANTGELFF.

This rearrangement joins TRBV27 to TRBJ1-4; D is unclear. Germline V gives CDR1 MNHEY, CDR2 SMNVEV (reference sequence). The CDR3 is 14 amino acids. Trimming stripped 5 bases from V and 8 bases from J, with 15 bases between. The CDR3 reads CASSISSTNEKLFF. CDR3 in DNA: TGTGCCAGCAGTATTAGCTCCACCAACGAAAAACTGTTTTTT.

The CDR3 DNA follows: TGCGCCAGCAGCCAAGAGCCCCTTGCGGGGGGCACAGATACGCAGTATTTT. Translating gives CASSQEPLAGGTDTQYF. The gene calls are TRBV4-1 and TRBJ2-3; the match to TRBD2 covers 7 bases. This CDR3 spans 17 amino acids. The V segment lost 0 bases and the J segment 1 base; nucleotides outside the gene matches: 7. The V gene's germline CDR1 is MGHRA and CDR2 YSYEKL.

The CDR3 nucleotides are TGTGCCACCAGCACGGGACGGCAAGAGACCCAGTACTTC. This sequence encodes CATSTGRQETQYF. The chain employs TRBV15 and TRBJ2-5; the D gene could be TRBD1 or TRBD2 (5 bases each). The CDR3 contains 13 residues. Germline lookup yields CDR1 LNHNV and CDR2 YYDKDF (reference sequence). Trimming took off 4 bases at V and 2 bases at J, with 8 bases between the two ends.

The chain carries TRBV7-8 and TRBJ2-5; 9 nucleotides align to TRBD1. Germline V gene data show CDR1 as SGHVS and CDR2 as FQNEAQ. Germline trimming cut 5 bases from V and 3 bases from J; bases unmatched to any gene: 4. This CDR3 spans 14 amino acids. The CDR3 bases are TGTGCCAGCAGCGACGACAGGGGGGAAGAGACCCAGTACTTC. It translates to CASSDDRGEETQYF.

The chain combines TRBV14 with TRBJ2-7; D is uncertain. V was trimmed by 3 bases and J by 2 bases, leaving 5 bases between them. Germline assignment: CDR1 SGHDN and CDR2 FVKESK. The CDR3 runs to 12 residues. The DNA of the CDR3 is TGTGCCAGCAGCCATTCAGCCTACGAGCAGTACTTC. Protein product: CASSHSAYEQYF.

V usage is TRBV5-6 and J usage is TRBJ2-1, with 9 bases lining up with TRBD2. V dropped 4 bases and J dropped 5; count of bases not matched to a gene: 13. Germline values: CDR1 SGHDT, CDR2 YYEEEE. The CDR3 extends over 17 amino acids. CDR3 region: CASSPIIAGAFNNEQFF. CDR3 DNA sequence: TGTGCCAGCAGCCCAATAATAGCGGGAGCATTCAACAATGAGCAGTTCTTC.

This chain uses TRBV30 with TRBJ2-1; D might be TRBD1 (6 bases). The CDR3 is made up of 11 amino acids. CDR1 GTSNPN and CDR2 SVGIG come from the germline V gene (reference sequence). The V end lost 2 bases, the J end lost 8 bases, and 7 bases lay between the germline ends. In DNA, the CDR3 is TGTGCCTGGAGTCCAGGGGATGAGCAGTTCTTC. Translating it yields CAWSPGDEQFF.

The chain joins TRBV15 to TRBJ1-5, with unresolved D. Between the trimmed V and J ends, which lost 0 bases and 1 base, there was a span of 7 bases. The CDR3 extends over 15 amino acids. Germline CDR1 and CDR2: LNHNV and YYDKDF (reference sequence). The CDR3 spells CATSRDLGSNQPQHF. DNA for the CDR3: TGTGCCACCAGCAGAGATTTGGGAAGCAATCAGCCCCAGCATTTT.

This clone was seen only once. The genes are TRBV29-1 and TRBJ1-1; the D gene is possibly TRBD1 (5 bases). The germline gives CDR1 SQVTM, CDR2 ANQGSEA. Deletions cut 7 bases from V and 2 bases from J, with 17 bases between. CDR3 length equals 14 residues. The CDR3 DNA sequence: TGCAGCGCCCGAGAAGGGGTTGGCAACACTGAAGCTTTCTTT. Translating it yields CSAREGVGNTEAFF.

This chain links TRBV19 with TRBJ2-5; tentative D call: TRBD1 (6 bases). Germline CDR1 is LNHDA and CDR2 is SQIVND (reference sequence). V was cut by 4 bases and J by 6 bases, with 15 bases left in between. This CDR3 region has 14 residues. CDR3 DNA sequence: TGTGCCAGTAGTAAGACAGGTTTAGGCAAGACCCAGTACTTC. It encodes CASSKTGLGKTQYF.